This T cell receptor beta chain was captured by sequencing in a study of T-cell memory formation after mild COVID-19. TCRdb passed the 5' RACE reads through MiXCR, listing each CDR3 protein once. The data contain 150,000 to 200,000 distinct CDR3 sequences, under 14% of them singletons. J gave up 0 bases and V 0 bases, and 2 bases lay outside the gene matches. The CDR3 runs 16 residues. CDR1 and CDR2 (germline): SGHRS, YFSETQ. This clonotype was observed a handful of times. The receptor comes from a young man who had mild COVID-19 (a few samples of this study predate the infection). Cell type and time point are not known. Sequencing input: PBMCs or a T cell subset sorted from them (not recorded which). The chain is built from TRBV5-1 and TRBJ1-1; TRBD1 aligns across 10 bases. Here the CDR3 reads CASSLGGQGMNTEAFF. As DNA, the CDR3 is TGCGCCAGCAGCTTGGGGGGACAGGGGATGAACACTGAAGCTTTCTTT.